Listed here are 11 T cell receptor beta chains from one sample, sequenced in a study of CD8+CD57+ T cells in acquired aplastic anemia. The template used for profiling TCR beta VDJ and CDR3 was genomic DNA. TCRdb re-derived calls from the reads in MiXCR, one entry per CDR3 protein. The sample yields under 350,000 distinct CDR3 sequences, approximately 56% seen once. The sequencing sample was made of sorted CD4+, CD8+, or CD8+CD57+ T cells (not recorded which) from PBMCs. All receptors come from a human donor with severe aplastic anemia or a healthy control (not recorded which).

This rearrangement joins TRBV4-1 to TRBJ1-2; perhaps TRBD1 as D (5 bases). Trimming took 0 bases from V and 2 from J, leaving 10 bases between them. Per the germline V gene, CDR1 is MGHRA and CDR2 is YSYEKL. CDR3 length: 15 residues. The CDR3: CASSQDPQGNYGYTF. CDR3 nucleotide sequence: TGCGCCAGCAGCCAAGATCCCCAGGGCAACTATGGCTACACCTTC.

This clonotype was seen a single time. A read error is possible here, since a much larger clone lies one base away. V gene TRBV27 combines with J gene TRBJ2-7; no clear D. Germline V gene sequence: CDR1 MNHEY, CDR2 SMNVEV (reference sequence). This CDR3 comprises 15 residues. The V end was cut by 6 bases, the J end by 0 bases, with 15 bases between. The DNA of the CDR3 is TGTGCCAGCAGCCACGAGGCAGGCCACTCCTACGAGCAGTACTTC. Encoded protein: CASSHEAGHSYEQYF.

The gene calls are TRBV24-1 and TRBJ2-1; 12 bases are shared with TRBD2. The CDR3 length is 16 residues. Germline values: CDR1 KGHDR, CDR2 SFDVKD. The ends lost 4 bases at V and 6 bases at J; junction bases unmatched: 6. CDR3 in DNA: TGTGCCACCAGTGACTATGGACTAGCGGGATCCAATGAGCAGTTCTTC. This translates into CATSDYGLAGSNEQFF.

There are many counts of this clonotype. This chain uses TRBV2 with TRBJ2-4, with D perhaps given as TRBD1 or TRBD2 (6 bases each). Per the germline V gene, CDR1 is SNHLY and CDR2 is FYNNEI. The CDR3 runs to 16 residues. V was pared by 3 bases and J by 1 base, with 13 bases between. The CDR3 reads CASSEEWGAAKNIQYF. For the CDR3, the DNA is TGTGCCAGCAGTGAGGAGTGGGGGGCGGCCAAAAACATTCAGTACTTC.

This clonotype was found many times. This chain uses TRBV24-1 with TRBJ2-6, with a possible D match to TRBD2 (5 bases). Germline CDR1 reads KGHDR; CDR2 reads SFDVKD. V lost 1 base to trimming and J lost 1 base, with 7 bases between them. CDR3 length: 16 amino acids. CDR3 protein: CATSDFTGSGANVLTF. CDR3 nucleotide sequence: TGTGCCACCAGTGATTTTACGGGGTCTGGGGCCAACGTCCTGACTTTC.

V and J are TRBV9 and TRBJ1-1, with D perhaps matching TRBD1 (6 bases). The CDR3 runs 15 residues. The germline V gene encodes CDR1 SGDLS and CDR2 YYNGEE. V gave up 4 bases and J gave up 4 bases, with 17 bases separating them. The CDR3 DNA reads TGTGCCAGCAGCTCGCAGCAGGGGCCGGGCACTGAAGCTTTCTTT. As protein: CASSSQQGPGTEAFF.

The V gene is TRBV20-1, the J gene TRBJ2-1; either TRBD1 or TRBD2 may fit D (5 bases each). Germline V CDR1 and CDR2: DFQATT, SNEGSKA (reference sequence). The V and J ends lost 4 bases and 1 base respectively, with 8 bases between them. CDR3 length equals 13 residues. CDR3 in DNA: TGCAGTGCTATAGAGGGGTCCTACAATGAGCAGTTCTTC. The encoded protein is CSAIEGSYNEQFF.

This clonotype occurred many times. The chain employs TRBV5-1 and TRBJ2-5; TRBD1 might be the D (6 bases). Germline CDR1 SGHRS, CDR2 YFSETQ. The CDR3 loop spans 14 amino acids. Trimming removed 4 bases from V and 5 bases from J, with 15 bases in between. The CDR3 DNA sequence: TGCGCCAGCAGCGTCCCTACAGGGTCGGAGACCCAGTACTTC. It translates to CASSVPTGSETQYF.

V gene TRBV7-6 combines with J gene TRBJ1-1; a possible D gene is TRBD1 (5 bases). Germline CDR1 reads SGHVS; CDR2 reads FNYEAQ. This CDR3 contains 18 residues. V was pared by 1 base and J by 0 bases, with 18 bases between. In DNA, the CDR3 is TGTGCCAGCAGCTTAGGGGGCTGGGACGTGATGATGAACACTGAAGCTTTCTTT. Its translation: CASSLGGWDVMMNTEAFF.

This clonotype was recorded at least ten times. This sequence joins TRBV12-3 or TRBV12-4 and TRBJ1-1; D is unclear. The V end lost 6 bases, the J end lost 1 base, and 12 bases lay between the germline ends. The CDR3 spans 14 residues. In nucleotides, the CDR3 is TGTGCCAGCAGCGCTACGGCGGGGAACACTGAAGCTTTCTTT. Translation gives CASSATAGNTEAFF.

This clonotype was counted only a few times. This chain uses TRBV9 with TRBJ2-2; tentative D call: TRBD2 (7 bases). The germline V and J ends were trimmed by 3 bases and 4 bases, with 31 bases remaining between them. Germline loops: CDR1 SGDLS, CDR2 YYNGEE. The CDR3 runs 21 residues. The CDR3 coding sequence is TGTGCCAGCAGCGCGGGGGGTCCGTCAATTTTGGGGGGGGGCCCCACCGGGGAGCTGTTTTTT. It translates to CASSAGGPSILGGGPTGELFF. Together with reference TRBV9 and TRBJ2-2, the CDR3 gives the full variable domain: DSGVTQTPKHLITATGQRVTLRCSPRSGDLSVYWYQQSLDQGLQFLIQYYNGEERAKGNILERFSAQQFPDLHSELNLSSLELGDSALYFCASSAGGPSILGGGPTGELFFGEGSRLTVL.